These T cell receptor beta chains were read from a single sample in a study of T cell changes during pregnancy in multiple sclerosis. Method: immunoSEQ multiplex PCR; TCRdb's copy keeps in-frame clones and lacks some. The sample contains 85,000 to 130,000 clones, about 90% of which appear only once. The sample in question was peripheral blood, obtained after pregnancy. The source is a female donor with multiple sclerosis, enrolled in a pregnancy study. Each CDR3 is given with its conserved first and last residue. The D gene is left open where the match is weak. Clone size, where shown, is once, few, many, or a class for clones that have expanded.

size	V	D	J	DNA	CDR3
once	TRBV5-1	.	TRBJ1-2	TGCGCCAGCAGCGGAGTTACAGGACCTAACTATGGCTACACCTTC	CASSGVTGPNYGYTF
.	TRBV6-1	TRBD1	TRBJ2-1	TGTGCCAGCAGTGAACAAGGACAGGCCTACAATGAGCAGTTCTTC	CASSEQGQAYNEQFF
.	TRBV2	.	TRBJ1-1	TGTGCCAGCAGATTCAACCTTCGCTCAGGGGTTGAAGCTTTCTTT	CASRFNLRSGVEAFF
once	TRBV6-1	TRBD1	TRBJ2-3	TGTGCCAGCAGTGGGGGACAGGGGCCGAGTCGGGGCACAGATACGCAGTATTTT	CASSGGQGPSRGTDTQYF
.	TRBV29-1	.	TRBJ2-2	TGCAGCGTCCGGAGGGGGGGGCGAAACACCGGGGAGCTGTTTTTT	CSVRRGGRNTGELFF
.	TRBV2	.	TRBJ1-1	TGTGCCAGCAGTTTAACAGTGACCACTGAAGCTTTCTTT	CASSLTVTTEAFF
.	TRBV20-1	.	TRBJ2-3	TGCAGTGCTAGATTCTCGGATACGCAGTATTTT	CSARFSDTQYF
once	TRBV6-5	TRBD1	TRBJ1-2	TGTGCCAGCACCCCGGACAGGTCCTACTATGGCTACACCTTC	CASTPDRSYYGYTF
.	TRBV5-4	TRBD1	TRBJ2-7	TGTGCCAGCAGCATAAACAGGGGGCGCCTAAGCGAGCAGTACTTC	CASSINRGRLSEQYF
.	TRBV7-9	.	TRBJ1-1	TGTGCCAGCACGTCCCAGGTTACGAACACTGAAGCTTTCTTT	CASTSQVTNTEAFF
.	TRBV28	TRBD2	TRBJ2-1	TGTGCCAGCACCGACCAAGCGGGACACAATGAGCAGTTCTTC	CASTDQAGHNEQFF
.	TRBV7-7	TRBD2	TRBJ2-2	TGTGCCAGCAGCTTAGGTCCCAGAAGTACTAGCGGGGGGGCCACCGGGGAGCTGTTTTTT	CASSLGPRSTSGGATGELFF
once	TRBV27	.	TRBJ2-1	TGTGCCAGCAGTTCCTGGCCGGGACTCTCCGGTGAGCAGTTCTTC	CASSSWPGLSGEQFF
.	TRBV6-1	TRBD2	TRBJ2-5	TGTGCCAGCCCCGGGACTAGCGGCTTCCGAGAGACCCAGTACTTC	CASPGTSGFRETQYF
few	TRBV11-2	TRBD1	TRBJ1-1	TGTGCCAGCAACACAGGGGGAAACACTGAAGCTTTCTTT	CASNTGGNTEAFF
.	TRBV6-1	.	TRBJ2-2	TGTGCCAGCAATGACAAGCAGGGAACCACCGGGGAGCTGTTTTTT	CASNDKQGTTGELFF
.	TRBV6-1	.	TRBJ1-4	TGTGCCAGCAGTGAGAGACAGTTTAATGAAAAACTGTTTTTT	CASSERQFNEKLFF
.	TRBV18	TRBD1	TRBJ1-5	TGTGCCAGCTCATCCCGACAGGGTACGAGCAATCAGCCCCAGCATTTT	CASSSRQGTSNQPQHF
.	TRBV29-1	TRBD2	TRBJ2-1	TGCAGCGTTGAAGGAGTACGGGAGGGAGAGGTCTATGAGCAGTTCTTC	CSVEGVREGEVYEQFF
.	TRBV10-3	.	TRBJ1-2	TGTGCCATCAGGAGTTTGACAGCGTATGGCTACACCTTC	CAIRSLTAYGYTF
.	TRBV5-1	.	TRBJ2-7	TGCGCCAGCAGCTTGGATGTGGGGGCTTTCGACGAGCAGTACTTC	CASSLDVGAFDEQYF
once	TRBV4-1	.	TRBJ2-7	TGCGCCAGCAGCCAATTACAAGACTACGAGCAGTACTTC	CASSQLQDYEQYF
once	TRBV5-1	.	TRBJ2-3	TGCGCCAGCAGCCATTCGACAGGAATAAGCACAGATACGCAGTATTTT	CASSHSTGISTDTQYF
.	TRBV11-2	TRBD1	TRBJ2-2	TGTGCCGGCTCCAGGGGGCGAGGAACCGGGGAGCTGTTTTTT	CAGSRGRGTGELFF
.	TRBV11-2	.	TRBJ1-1	TGTGCCAGCAGCCCGACCAAGGAGACTGAAGCTTTCTTT	CASSPTKETEAFF
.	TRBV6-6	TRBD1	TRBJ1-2	TGTGCCAGCAGGAGACAGGGAGCTTTAGCTAACTATGGCTACACCTTC	CASRRQGALANYGYTF
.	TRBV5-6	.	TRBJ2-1	TGTGCCAGCAGCCGACCACAGTCCTACAATGAGCAGTTCTTC	CASSRPQSYNEQFF
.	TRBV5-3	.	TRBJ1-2	TGTGCCAGAAGCTTGGGGGAGGGCTATGGCTACACCTTC	CARSLGEGYGYTF
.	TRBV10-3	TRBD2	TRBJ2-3	TGTGCCATCAGTGAGTCGTCCGGGGAGGGAGATACGCAGTATTTT	CAISESSGEGDTQYF
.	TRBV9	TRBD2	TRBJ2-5	TGTGCCAGCAGCGACACTAGCGGGAGGTACCAAGAGACCCAGTACTTC	CASSDTSGRYQETQYF
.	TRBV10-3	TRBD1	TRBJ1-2	TGTGCCATCAGTGAGGGGACAGGGGTTAACTATGGCTACACCTTC	CAISEGTGVNYGYTF
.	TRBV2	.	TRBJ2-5	TGTGCCAGCAGTGAATTGAAAGTCGGTAGAGAGACCCAGTACTTC	CASSELKVGRETQYF
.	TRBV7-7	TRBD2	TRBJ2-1	TGTGCCAGCAGCCCCTACCCCATAGGACTAGCGGGAGTTAATGAGCAGTTCTTC	CASSPYPIGLAGVNEQFF
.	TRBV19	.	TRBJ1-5	TGTGCCAGTAGTAACGTTGCGGGGTCCCAGCATTTT	CASSNVAGSQHF
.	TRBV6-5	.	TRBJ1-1	TGTGCCAGCAGTTCGACAGAGAACACTGAAGCTTTCTTT	CASSSTENTEAFF
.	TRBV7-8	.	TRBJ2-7	TGTGCCAGCAGCAGCCAGGGTTTCCCGTACGAGCAGTACTTC	CASSSQGFPYEQYF
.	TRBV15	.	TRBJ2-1	TGTGCCACCAGCCTTAGTTACAATGAGCAGTTCTTC	CATSLSYNEQFF